This TCR beta chain was obtained from a study of PD-L1 blockade in urothelial cancer. As regards this clone: Antigen unknown.

Study-wide points: Durable-benefit patients expanded tumor-associated blood clones more at 3 weeks.

A spike-in of synthetic TCR analog templates was added to each PCR. Sequencing used immunoSEQ multiplex PCR; TCRdb keeps in-frame clones, though not all of them. This sample has about 71,000 clones; about 88% occur once, and the top ten carry 3.4%. Urothelial carcinoma, locally advanced or metastatic, affected the patients. Individual patients had between 1 and 8 samples, taken pretreatment and on-treatment. This CDR3 region has 17 residues. The V gene end was trimmed by 4 bases and the J gene end by 5 bases; junction bases not matched to a gene: 17. Germline CDR1 and CDR2: SGHNT and YYREEE (reference sequence).

Sequencing used PBMCs, obtained around atezolizumab (anti-PD-L1) treatment. The sequence was collected from a man aged 55 to 70 with urothelial cancer. The rearrangement joins TRBV5-4 to TRBJ1-2; TRBD1 agrees at 7 bases. CDR3: CASSPARRGVNLYGYTF. The CDR3 nucleotides read TGTGCCAGCAGCCCCGCCCGCAGGGGGGTTAACTTATATGGCTACACCTTC. Looking up the rest from reference TRBV5-4 and TRBJ1-2 gives the full variable domain: ETGVTQSPTHLIKTRGQQVTLRCSSQSGHNTVSWYQQALGQGPQFIFQYYREEENGRGNFPPRFSGLQFPNYSSELNVNALELDDSALYLCASSPARRGVNLYGYTFGSGTRLTVV.